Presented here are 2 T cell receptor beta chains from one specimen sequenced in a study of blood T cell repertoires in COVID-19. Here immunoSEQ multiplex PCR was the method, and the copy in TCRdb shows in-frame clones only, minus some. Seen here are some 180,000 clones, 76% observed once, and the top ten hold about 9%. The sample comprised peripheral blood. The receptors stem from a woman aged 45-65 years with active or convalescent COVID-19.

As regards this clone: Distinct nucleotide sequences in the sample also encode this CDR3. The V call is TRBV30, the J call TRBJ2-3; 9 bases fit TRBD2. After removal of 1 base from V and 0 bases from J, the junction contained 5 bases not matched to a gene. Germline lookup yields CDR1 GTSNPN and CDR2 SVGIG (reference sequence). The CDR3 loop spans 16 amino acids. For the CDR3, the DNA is TGTGCCTGGAGTGATGGGACTAGCAGAAGCACAGATACGCAGTATTTT. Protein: CAWSDGTSRSTDTQYF.

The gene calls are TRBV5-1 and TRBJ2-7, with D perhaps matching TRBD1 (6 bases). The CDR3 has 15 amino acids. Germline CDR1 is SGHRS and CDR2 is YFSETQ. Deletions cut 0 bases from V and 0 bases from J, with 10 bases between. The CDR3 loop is CASSLAQGGSYEQYF. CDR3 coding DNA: TGCGCCAGCAGCTTGGCACAGGGTGGCTCCTACGAGCAGTACTTC.